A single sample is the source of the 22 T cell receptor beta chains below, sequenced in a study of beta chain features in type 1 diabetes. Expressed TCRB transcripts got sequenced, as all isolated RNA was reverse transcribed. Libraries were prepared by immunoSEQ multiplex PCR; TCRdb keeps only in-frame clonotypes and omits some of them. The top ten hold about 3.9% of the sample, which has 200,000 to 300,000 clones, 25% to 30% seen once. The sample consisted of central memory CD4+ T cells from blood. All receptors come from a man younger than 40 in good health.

The CDR3 loop is CASSFGTLADTQYF. DNA of the CDR3: TGTGCCAGCAGCTTCGGGACCTTGGCAGATACGCAGTATTTT. The chain uses TRBV7-8 and TRBJ2-3, with D possibly called TRBD1 or TRBD2 (5 bases each). The V gene's germline CDR1 is SGHVS and CDR2 FQNEAQ. There are 14 residues in the CDR3. V lost 3 bases, J lost 4 bases, and 11 bases lay in between.

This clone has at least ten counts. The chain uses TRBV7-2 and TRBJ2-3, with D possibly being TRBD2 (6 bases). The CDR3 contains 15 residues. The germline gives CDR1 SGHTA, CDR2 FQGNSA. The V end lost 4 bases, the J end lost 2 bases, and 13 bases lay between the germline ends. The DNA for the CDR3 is TGTGCCAGCAGCTCAACGGGGGTAGACACAGATACGCAGTATTTT. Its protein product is CASSSTGVDTDTQYF.

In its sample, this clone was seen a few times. CDR3 nucleotides: TGTGCCACCAGCAGAGATTGGGGGCGCCGGTACTTC. Protein sequence: CATSRDWGRRYF. The chain uses TRBV15 and TRBJ2-5, with D possibly matching TRBD1 (6 bases). Per the germline V gene, CDR1 is LNHNV and CDR2 is YYDKDF (reference sequence). The length of the CDR3 is 12 residues. V was cut by 0 bases and J by 13 bases, with 12 bases left in between.

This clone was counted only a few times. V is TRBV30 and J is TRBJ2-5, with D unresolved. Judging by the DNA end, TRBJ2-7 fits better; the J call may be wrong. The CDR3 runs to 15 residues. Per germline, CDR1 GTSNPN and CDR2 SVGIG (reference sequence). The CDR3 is CAWVRVLGPPYEQYF. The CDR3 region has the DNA TGTGCCTGGGTAAGGGTCCTGGGCCCCCCCTACGAGCAGTACTTC.

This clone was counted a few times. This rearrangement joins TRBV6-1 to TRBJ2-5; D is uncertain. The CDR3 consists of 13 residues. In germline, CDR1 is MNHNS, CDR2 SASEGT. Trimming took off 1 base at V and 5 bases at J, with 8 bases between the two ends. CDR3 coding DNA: TGTGCCAGCAGTGAAGGGTACTGGGAGACCCAGTACTTC. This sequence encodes CASSEGYWETQYF.

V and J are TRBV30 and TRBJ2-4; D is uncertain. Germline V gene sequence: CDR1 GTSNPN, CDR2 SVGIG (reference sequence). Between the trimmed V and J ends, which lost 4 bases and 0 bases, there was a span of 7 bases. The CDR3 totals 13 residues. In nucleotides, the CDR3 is TGTGCCTGGAAGACTTTAGCCAAAAACATTCAGTACTTC. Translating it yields CAWKTLAKNIQYF.

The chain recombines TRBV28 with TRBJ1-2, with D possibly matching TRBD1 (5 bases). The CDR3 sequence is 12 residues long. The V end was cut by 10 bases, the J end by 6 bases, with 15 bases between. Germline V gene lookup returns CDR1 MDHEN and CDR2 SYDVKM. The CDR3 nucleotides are TGTGCCACGGGCGGGGCTAAGAATGGCTACACCTTC. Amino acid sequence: CATGGAKNGYTF.

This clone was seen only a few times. CDR3 sequence: CSVAKGSPQDLGYTF. Here the CDR3 DNA reads TGCAGCGTTGCCAAGGGGTCCCCACAGGACCTTGGCTACACCTTC. This rearrangement joins TRBV29-1 to TRBJ1-2, with D perhaps matching TRBD1 (5 bases). Trimming removed 4 bases at V and 7 bases at J, with 22 bases between. The CDR3 has 15 residues. The germline V gene has CDR1 SQVTM and CDR2 ANQGSEA.

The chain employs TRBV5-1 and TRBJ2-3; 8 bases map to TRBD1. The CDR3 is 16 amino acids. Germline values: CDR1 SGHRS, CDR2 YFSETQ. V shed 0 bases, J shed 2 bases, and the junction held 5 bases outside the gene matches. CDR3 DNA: TGCGCCAGCAGCTTGGGCTCGACAGGGGCCACAGATACGCAGTATTTT. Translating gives CASSLGSTGATDTQYF.

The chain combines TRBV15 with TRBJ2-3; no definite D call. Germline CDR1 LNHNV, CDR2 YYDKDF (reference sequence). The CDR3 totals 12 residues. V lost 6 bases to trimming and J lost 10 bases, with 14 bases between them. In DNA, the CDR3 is TGTGCCACCAGTTTTGAAGGAATATCGCAGTATTTT. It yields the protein CATSFEGISQYF. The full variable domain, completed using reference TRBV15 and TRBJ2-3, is DAMVIQNPRYQVTQFGKPVTLSCSQTLNHNVMYWYQQKSSQAPKLLFHYYDKDFNNEADTPDNFQSRRPNTSFCFLDIRSPGLGDTAMYLCATSFEGISQYFGPGTRLTVL.

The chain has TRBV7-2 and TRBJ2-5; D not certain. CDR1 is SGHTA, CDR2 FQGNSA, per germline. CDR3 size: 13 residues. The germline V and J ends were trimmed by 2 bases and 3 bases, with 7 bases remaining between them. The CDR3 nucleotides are TGTGCCAGCAGCTTAACCACCAAAGAGACCCAGTACTTC. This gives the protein CASSLTTKETQYF.

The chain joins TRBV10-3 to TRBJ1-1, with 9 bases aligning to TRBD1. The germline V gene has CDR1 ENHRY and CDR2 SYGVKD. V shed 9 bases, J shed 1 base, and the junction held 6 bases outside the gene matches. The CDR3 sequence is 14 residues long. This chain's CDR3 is CAILSGQGNTEAFF. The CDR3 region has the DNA TGTGCCATTTTATCGGGACAGGGGAACACTGAAGCTTTCTTT.

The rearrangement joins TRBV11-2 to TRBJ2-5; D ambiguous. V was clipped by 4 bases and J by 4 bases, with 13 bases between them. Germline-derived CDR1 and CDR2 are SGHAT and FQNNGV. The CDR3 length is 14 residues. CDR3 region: CASSSGPAPETQYF. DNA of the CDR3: TGTGCCAGCAGCTCGGGCCCGGCTCCAGAGACCCAGTACTTC.

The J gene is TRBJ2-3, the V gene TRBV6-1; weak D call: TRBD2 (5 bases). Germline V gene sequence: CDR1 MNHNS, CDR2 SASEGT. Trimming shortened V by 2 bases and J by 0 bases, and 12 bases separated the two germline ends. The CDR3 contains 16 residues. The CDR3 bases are TGTGCCAGCAGTGAAAGTAGTCGAGGGAGCACAGATACGCAGTATTTT. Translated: CASSESSRGSTDTQYF.

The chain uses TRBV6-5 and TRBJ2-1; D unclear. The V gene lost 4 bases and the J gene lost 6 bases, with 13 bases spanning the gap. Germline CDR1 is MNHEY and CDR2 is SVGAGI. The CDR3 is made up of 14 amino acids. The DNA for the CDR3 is TGTGCCAGCAGTTTACACCTCCGGAGCAATGAGCAGTTCTTC. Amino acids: CASSLHLRSNEQFF.

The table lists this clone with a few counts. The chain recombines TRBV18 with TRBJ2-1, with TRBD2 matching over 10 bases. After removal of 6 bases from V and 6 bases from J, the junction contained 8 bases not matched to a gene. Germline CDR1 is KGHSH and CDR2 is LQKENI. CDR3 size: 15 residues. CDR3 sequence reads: CASSPSSGGSNEQFF. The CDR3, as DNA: TGTGCCAGCTCCCCCTCTAGCGGGGGCAGCAATGAGCAGTTCTTC.

The CDR3 sequence: CASSLTGQPENNEKLFF. CDR3 nucleotides: TGCGCCAGCAGTCTAACGGGACAGCCGGAAAATAATGAAAAACTGTTTTTT. The V and J genes are TRBV5-1 and TRBJ1-4, with 7 bases fitting TRBD1. Germline-derived CDR1 and CDR2 are SGHRS and YFSETQ. After removal of 5 bases from V and 4 bases from J, the junction contained 14 bases not matched to a gene. The CDR3 totals 17 residues.

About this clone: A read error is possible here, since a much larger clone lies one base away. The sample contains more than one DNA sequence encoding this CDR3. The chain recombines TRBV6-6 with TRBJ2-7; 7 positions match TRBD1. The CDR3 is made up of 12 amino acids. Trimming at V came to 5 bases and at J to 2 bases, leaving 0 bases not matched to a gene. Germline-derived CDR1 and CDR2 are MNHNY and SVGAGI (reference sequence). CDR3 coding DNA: TGTGCCAGCAGTGGGACAGCCTACGAGCAGTACTTC. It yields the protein CASSGTAYEQYF.

The CDR3 coding sequence is TGTGCCACCAGCAGACCCCCTGGGGGCGGGAGTGGGGCCAACGTCCTGACTTTC. It codes for CATSRPPGGGSGANVLTF. This chain links TRBV15 with TRBJ2-6, with D perhaps matching TRBD2 (7 bases). Trimming shortened V by 2 bases and J by 3 bases, and 17 bases separated the two germline ends. Looked up from germline, CDR1 is LNHNV and CDR2 is YYDKDF (reference sequence). This CDR3 is 18 amino acids long.

Here the CDR3 DNA reads TGTGCCAGTAGTCTGGACAGCACTTTCACTGAAGCTTTCTTT. Protein sequence: CASSLDSTFTEAFF. J is TRBJ1-1 and V is TRBV19; perhaps TRBD1 as D (6 bases). CDR1 is LNHDA, CDR2 SQIVND, per germline (reference sequence). The CDR3 is 14 residues long. V was pared by 5 bases and J by 4 bases, with 14 bases between.

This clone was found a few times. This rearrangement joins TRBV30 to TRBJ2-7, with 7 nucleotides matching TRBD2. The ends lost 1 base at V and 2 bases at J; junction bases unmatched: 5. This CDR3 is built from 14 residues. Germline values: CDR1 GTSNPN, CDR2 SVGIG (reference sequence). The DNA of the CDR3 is TGTGCCTGGAGTGCCCTGGGACTAACCTACGAGCAGTACTTC. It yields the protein CAWSALGLTYEQYF.

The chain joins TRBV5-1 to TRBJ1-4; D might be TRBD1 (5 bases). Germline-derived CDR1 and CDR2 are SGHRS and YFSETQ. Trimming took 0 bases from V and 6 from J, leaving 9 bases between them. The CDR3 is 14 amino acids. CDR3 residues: CASSLGQLDEKLFF. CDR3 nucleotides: TGCGCCAGCAGCTTGGGACAGCTAGATGAAAAACTGTTTTTT.